This TCR beta chain was retrieved from a study of shared clonotypes between healthy human individuals (dated by TCRdb to 2020 to 2021). Study-level background: Two women and a few men aged 18 to 49 years were included in the cohort. Leukapheresis yielded between about 0.94 and 8.9 billion PBMCs per donor. Different laboratories and diverse techniques were used to prepare libraries and sequence TCR repertoires, to increase sequencing depth and limit assay-specific biases. Blood TCR repertoires of four to six healthy adults were deeply sequenced to estimate repertoire size and the extent of clonotype sharing between individuals. For each donor, three plates each were used for CD4 naive and CD4 memory, two plates were used for CD8 naive, and one plate was used for CD8 memory. What the research found in general, with its limitations: When a few donors were compared, the shared fraction of clonotypes was 5% to 6.5% for naive CD4, 3.5% to 4% for naive CD8, 2.3% for memory CD4, and 0.35% to 0.4% for memory CD8. Only blood was sampled, and tissue TCR repertoires likely differ from those in blood. Even with the large sequencing depth, rarefaction of the sorted-subset datasets indicated that sequencing was incomplete. Based on pairwise subsampling, the degree of clonotype sharing among donors was expected to be affected by sequencing depth. Compared with non-shared clonotypes, the clonotypes found in all four sorted-subset donors had higher generation probabilities. Naive subsets generally had larger estimated clonotype richness than memory subsets did. Because the study included only a small number of donors, the genetic and exposure-history diversity represented was limited.

CDR1 and CDR2, per the germline V gene, are SNHLY and FYNNEI. Measured from the cysteine to the phenylalanine, the CDR3 is 13 residues long. The CDR3 DNA has 39 bases and is translated from base 1. The V end gives up 7 bases and the J end 8 bases, leaving 7 bases in the junction not matched to a gene. For the CD8 naive samples, CD45RO-negative cells were positively selected for CCR7, yielding a CD45RA+CCR7+ population from which TemRA cells were excluded. Healthy HIV-negative adults with no recently reported acute infections or vaccinations were included as donors. All donors were Caucasian adults living in Nashville, Tennessee, USA. Blood was collected by leukapheresis, and PBMCs were isolated by Ficoll-Histopaque density gradient centrifugation and then cryopreserved in liquid nitrogen vapor phase. Analytical flow cytometry was used to check the purity and quantity of every magnetically sorted T cell population. From each sorted fraction, genomic DNA was isolated and quantified by UV absorbance on a Nanodrop 2000c.

TCR CDR3 regions were amplified from genomic DNA by multiplex PCR using the deep immunoSEQ assay. Extracted genomic DNA from each cell subset was spread evenly across all wells of several immunoSEQ 96-well plates, with each plate serving as a replicate. For sorted subsets, each replicate PCR was loaded with 200 to 250 ng genomic DNA, equivalent to 32,000 or so T cell genomes. The purified libraries were quantified using a Qubit 3.0 fluorometer, sized with a Bioanalyzer 2100, and then quantified again using the KAPA Library Quantification kit. Every immunoSEQ 96-well plate was sequenced on a dedicated single-read 150-cycle Illumina NextSeq 550 flow cell. In the source study's methods: The immunoSEQ output contained only junctional sequences without quality scores, so filtering could not match that applied to full-length reads. Sequences were annotated with PyIR, a Python wrapper for IgBLAST v1.9, and V/J genes and CDR3 were assigned using IMGT germline references. Reads with weak V/J assignments (E-value above 1e-6), missing CDR3, stop codons, out-of-frame junctions, or ambiguous translated residues were removed. V3J clonotypes were defined as sequences sharing an identical inferred V gene, J gene, and CDR3 amino acid sequence. To compute the percentage overlap between repertoires, the number of shared unique clonotypes was divided by the size of the smaller repertoire. Richness of each repertoire was evaluated using RTK rarefaction, the Chao1 estimator, and Recon v2.1 estimates of unobserved clonotypes. OLGA was used to compute generation probabilities for all TCRbeta clonotypes that the gDNA method yielded from a handful of donors. TCRdb mirrors the immuneACCESS table, restricted to in-frame sequences. Some clones are absent from its copies; in checked studies, under half trace to an unresolved V gene, and the reason for the others is unknown. That table gives V, J and clone size, and the DNA gave D and trimming. This sample comprises around 2,000,000 clones, about 95% of them detected only once. Roughly 1% of the sample lies in the top ten.

A word on this clone: The target of this receptor is not known. No much larger clonotype is one base removed from it; base qualities were not supplied.

The sample was naive CD8+ T cells sorted from blood. Reading the label with the study, this specimen's cell subset or site is: CD45RA+CCR7+. This receptor chain uses TRBV2 and TRBJ2-1; TRBD2 agrees with 8 junctional bases. This TCR was sampled from a man between 18 and 29 years old in good health. For the CDR3, the sequence is CASIREGWDEQFF. The nucleotide sequence is TGTGCCAGCATACGGGAGGGTTGGGATGAGCAGTTCTTC.